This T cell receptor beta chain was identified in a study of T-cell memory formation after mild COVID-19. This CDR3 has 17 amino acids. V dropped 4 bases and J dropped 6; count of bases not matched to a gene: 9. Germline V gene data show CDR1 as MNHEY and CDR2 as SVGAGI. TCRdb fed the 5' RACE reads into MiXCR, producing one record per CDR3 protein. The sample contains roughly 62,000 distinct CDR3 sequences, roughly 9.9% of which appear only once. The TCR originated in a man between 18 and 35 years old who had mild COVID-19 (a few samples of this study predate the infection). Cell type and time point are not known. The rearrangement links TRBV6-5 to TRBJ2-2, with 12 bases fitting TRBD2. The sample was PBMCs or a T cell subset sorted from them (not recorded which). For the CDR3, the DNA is TGTGCCAGCAGTTTTTGGCTAGCGGGGGGGCAGGCCGGGGAGCTGTTTTTT. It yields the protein CASSFWLAGGQAGELFF.